Each of the 23 T cell receptor beta chains below was sequenced from the same sample in a study of shared clonotypes between healthy human individuals (dated by TCRdb to the early 2020s). The library was generated by the immunoSEQ multiplex PCR assay. Not all clones reach the TCRdb copy of this immuneACCESS table, which keeps in-frame sequences only. Checked studies attribute under half of the gap to unresolved V genes and leave the rest unexplained. For this sample there are some 1.5 million clones; roughly 96% appear just once. Over 1% of the sample rests with the top ten. Material for sequencing was naive CD4+ T cells sorted from blood. Interpreted using the paper, the cell subset or site label stands for: CD45RA+ positively selected. The receptors stem from a young man in good health.

The rearrangement links TRBV4-3 to TRBJ2-2; D remains ambiguous. Germline V CDR1 and CDR2: LGHNA, YSLEER. This CDR3 is 14 amino acids long. V lost 8 bases to trimming and J lost 0 bases, with 10 bases between them. Here the CDR3 DNA reads TGCGCCAGCGGGCGAGATTCGAACACCGGGGAGCTGTTTTTT. This translates into CASGRDSNTGELFF.

The CDR3 sequence is CASSTNDRGRVGYEQYF. The CDR3 region has the DNA TGCGCCAGTAGCACGAACGACAGGGGGCGCGTCGGGTACGAGCAGTACTTC. The chain uses TRBV5-1 and TRBJ2-7, with TRBD1 matching 10 bases. This CDR3 is built from 17 residues. J gave up 4 bases and V 8 bases, and 18 bases lay outside the gene matches. The germline V gene encodes CDR1 SGHRS and CDR2 YFSETQ.

Only a few counts were recorded for this clone. The chain joins TRBV27 to TRBJ2-7; possibly TRBD1 for D (5 bases). V gave up 2 bases and J gave up 2 bases, with 16 bases separating them. This CDR3 spans 16 amino acids. The V gene's germline CDR1 is MNHEY and CDR2 SMNVEV (reference sequence). The CDR3 loop reads CASSLAPGDSTYEQYF. The DNA of the CDR3 is TGTGCCAGCAGTTTAGCTCCCGGAGACAGTACCTACGAGCAGTACTTC.

V usage is TRBV28 and J usage is TRBJ2-1; 9 bases map to TRBD1. The germline V gene has CDR1 MDHEN and CDR2 SYDVKM. The CDR3 runs 14 residues. Trimming removed 8 bases from V and 10 bases from J; junction bases left unmatched: 12. CDR3 nucleotides: TGTGCCAGCTACCCGGGACAGGGCTTGGCGGAGCAGTTCTTC. It specifies CASYPGQGLAEQFF. Drawing the rest from reference TRBV28 and TRBJ2-1, the complete variable domain is DVKVTQSSRYLVKRTGEKVFLECVQDMDHENMFWYRQDPGLGLRLIYFSYDVKMKEKGDIPEGYSVSREKKERFSLILESASTNQTSMYLCASYPGQGLAEQFFGPGTRLTVL.

The chain recombines TRBV5-4 with TRBJ2-7; 10 bases map to TRBD2. The germline CDR1 and CDR2 sequences are SGHNT and YYREEE (reference sequence). The ends lost 4 bases at V and 3 bases at J; junction bases unmatched: 7. This CDR3 has 15 residues. CDR3 protein: CASSAGLAANYEQYF. CDR3 in DNA: TGTGCCAGCAGCGCTGGACTAGCGGCCAACTACGAGCAGTACTTC.

V gene TRBV13 combines with J gene TRBJ2-3; 8 bases agree with TRBD1. This CDR3 comprises 14 residues. The junction had 15 bases not matched to a gene; V was cut back by 5 bases and J by 14 bases. Germline V gene sequence: CDR1 PRHDT, CDR2 FYEKMQ (reference sequence). The CDR3 spells CASSADRGTGRAYF. In DNA, the CDR3 is TGTGCCAGCAGCGCAGACCGGGGGACAGGTAGGGCGTATTTT.

The chain employs TRBV9 and TRBJ2-3, with D perhaps matching TRBD1 (6 bases). The CDR3 runs to 17 residues. V was trimmed by 4 bases and J by 3 bases, leaving 21 bases between them. Per the germline V gene, CDR1 is SGDLS and CDR2 is YYNGEE. The CDR3 region is CASSPLLGQGMTDTQYF. For the CDR3, the DNA is TGTGCCAGCAGCCCTCTCCTTGGGCAGGGGATGACAGATACGCAGTATTTT. Together with reference TRBV9 and TRBJ2-3, the CDR3 gives the full variable domain: DSGVTQTPKHLITATGQRVTLRCSPRSGDLSVYWYQQSLDQGLQFLIQYYNGEERAKGNILERFSAQQFPDLHSELNLSSLELGDSALYFCASSPLLGQGMTDTQYFGPGTRLTVL.

V is TRBV18 and J is TRBJ1-1; weak D call: TRBD1 (5 bases). The CDR3 contains 14 residues. Deletions cut 6 bases from V and 4 bases from J, with 15 bases between. Per the germline V gene, CDR1 is KGHSH and CDR2 is LQKENI. DNA of the CDR3: TGTGCCAGCTCTCGAGGGGCACCGGGCACTGAAGCTTTCTTT. The encoded protein is CASSRGAPGTEAFF.

This chain uses TRBV11-3 with TRBJ2-2, with 8 bases matching TRBD2. There are 16 residues in the CDR3. Trimming removed 5 bases from V and 7 bases from J; junction bases left unmatched: 12. CDR1 SGHNT and CDR2 YENEEA come from the germline V gene. The CDR3 reads CASSLNLAGGIGELFF. In nucleotides, the CDR3 is TGTGCCAGCAGCCTCAATCTCGCGGGAGGAATCGGGGAGCTGTTTTTT.

V usage is TRBV19 and J usage is TRBJ2-7; D gene uncertain. V shed 2 bases and J shed 3 bases, with 11 bases lying between them. This CDR3 region has 14 residues. Germline CDR1 is LNHDA and CDR2 is SQIVND (reference sequence). The CDR3 sequence: CASSIRAANYEQYF. In DNA form, the CDR3 reads TGTGCCAGTAGTATAAGAGCAGCTAACTACGAGCAGTACTTC.

The chain's CDR3 is CASSLGQGATGELFF. The CDR3 nucleotides read TGTGCCAGCAGCTTAGGACAGGGGGCAACCGGGGAGCTGTTTTTT. The chain couples TRBV7-8 to TRBJ2-2; 10 bases match TRBD1. V shed 1 base, J shed 5 bases, and the junction held 1 base outside the gene matches. CDR1 is SGHVS and CDR2 is FQNEAQ in the germline V gene. The CDR3 length is 15 residues.

This rearrangement joins TRBV28 to TRBJ2-1; a possible D gene is TRBD2 (5 bases). V lost 11 bases, J lost 0 bases, and 20 bases lay in between. CDR1 is MDHEN and CDR2 is SYDVKM in the germline V gene. This CDR3 contains 16 residues. This chain's CDR3 is CAGETLGRVSYNEQFF. In nucleotides, the CDR3 is TGTGCCGGGGAGACATTGGGCAGAGTCTCCTACAATGAGCAGTTCTTC.

This chain links TRBV28 with TRBJ1-2; 7 bases align to TRBD1. In germline, CDR1 is MDHEN, CDR2 SYDVKM. The CDR3 runs to 13 residues. The trim removed 6 bases at V and 7 bases at J, leaving 8 bases unmatched. Here the CDR3 reads CASSTGTVGGYTF. The CDR3 DNA reads as TGTGCCAGCAGCACCGGGACAGTGGGTGGCTACACCTTC.

This clone has more than one count but fewer than ten. This chain connects TRBV29-1 to TRBJ2-5, with TRBD1 matching over 8 bases. The V gene's germline CDR1 is SQVTM and CDR2 ANQGSEA. The CDR3 is 12 amino acids. V was pared by 6 bases and J by 3 bases, with 3 bases of the junction left unmatched. The CDR3, as DNA: TGCAGCGTCTCGACAGGGGAAGAGACCCAGTACTTC. This gives the protein CSVSTGEETQYF.

This clone has a single count. V and J are TRBV7-6 and TRBJ2-1, with a possible D match to TRBD2 (6 bases). Looked up from germline, CDR1 is SGHVS and CDR2 is FNYEAQ. V shed 2 bases and J shed 7 bases, with 21 bases lying between them. The CDR3 extends over 17 amino acids. The CDR3 DNA sequence: TGTGCCAGCAGCTTACCCCCCGGGGGAGTTCTCTCGAATGAGCAGTTCTTC. Its translation is CASSLPPGGVLSNEQFF.

A note on this clone: Other DNA sequences within the sample encode an identical CDR3. The genes are TRBV7-2 and TRBJ1-4; D possibly corresponds to TRBD1 (6 bases). The CDR3 totals 14 residues. Germline CDR1 reads SGHTA; CDR2 reads FQGNSA. V lost 0 bases and J lost 8, with 10 bases in between. The CDR3 nucleotides are TGTGCCAGCAGCTTAGCTCAGGGGTACGAAAAACTGTTTTTT. This gives the protein CASSLAQGYEKLFF.

The rearrangement links TRBV6-5 to TRBJ2-4; tentatively, D is TRBD1 or TRBD2 (5 bases each). The germline V gene encodes CDR1 MNHEY and CDR2 SVGAGI. Trimming took off 0 bases at V and 8 bases at J, with 14 bases between the two ends. The CDR3 has 15 residues. The CDR3 coding sequence is TGTGCCAGCAGTTACTCGGGCAGGGTGAGGGACATTCAGTACTTC. Its translation: CASSYSGRVRDIQYF.

The CDR3 loop reads CSASDGEQYF. The CDR3 DNA follows: TGCAGTGCTAGTGACGGCGAGCAGTACTTC. V gene TRBV20-1 combines with J gene TRBJ2-7, with unresolved D. The CDR3 extends over 10 amino acids. The germline V gene has CDR1 DFQATT and CDR2 SNEGSKA (reference sequence). V dropped 3 bases and J dropped 6 bases, with 6 bases sitting between them.

The chain combines TRBV5-1 with TRBJ2-1; a weak D match, TRBD1 (5 bases). Germline-derived CDR1 and CDR2 are SGHRS and YFSETQ. V lost 6 bases, J lost 3 bases, and 19 bases lay in between. There are 16 residues in the CDR3. The CDR3 coding sequence is TGCGCCAGCACATTATTCCAGGGAACCCTCTACAATGAGCAGTTCTTC. Protein: CASTLFQGTLYNEQFF.

Note on this clone: Other DNA sequences of this sample code for an identical CDR3. This chain joins TRBV9 and TRBJ2-7; 7 bases are a match to TRBD2. The CDR3 covers 14 residues. The germline V gene encodes CDR1 SGDLS and CDR2 YYNGEE. Trimming cost V 0 bases and J 3 bases; bases outside gene matches: 3. The CDR3: CASSVEAGSYEQYF. CDR3 sequence (DNA): TGTGCCAGCAGCGTAGAAGCGGGAAGCTACGAGCAGTACTTC.

The chain couples TRBV5-4 to TRBJ2-3; 9 bases agree with TRBD2. The V gene's germline CDR1 is SGHNT and CDR2 YYREEE (reference sequence). This CDR3 comprises 15 residues. Trimming at V came to 2 bases and at J to 3 bases, leaving 4 bases not matched to a gene. CDR3 DNA: TGTGCCAGCAGCTTTGGCGGGGGGGGGACAGATACGCAGTATTTT. Translated, it gives CASSFGGGGTDTQYF.

This sequence joins TRBV11-2 and TRBJ1-1; a possible D gene is TRBD1 (5 bases). CDR1 and CDR2 from the germline V gene are SGHAT and FQNNGV. CDR3 length: 14 residues. The ends were cut back, 5 bases at V and 2 bases at J, with 12 bases in the middle. CDR3 coding DNA: TGTGCCAGCAGCCCGGTGGGGCGAAACACTGAAGCTTTCTTT. Amino acids: CASSPVGRNTEAFF.

The rearrangement links TRBV9 to TRBJ2-7; possibly TRBD1 for D (6 bases). Trimming shortened V by 2 bases and J by 2 bases, and 11 bases separated the two germline ends. This CDR3 region has 14 residues. The germline V gene has CDR1 SGDLS and CDR2 YYNGEE. CDR3 nucleotide sequence: TGTGCCAGCAGCGTCAGACAGGAGCCCTACGAGCAGTACTTC. Translated: CASSVRQEPYEQYF.